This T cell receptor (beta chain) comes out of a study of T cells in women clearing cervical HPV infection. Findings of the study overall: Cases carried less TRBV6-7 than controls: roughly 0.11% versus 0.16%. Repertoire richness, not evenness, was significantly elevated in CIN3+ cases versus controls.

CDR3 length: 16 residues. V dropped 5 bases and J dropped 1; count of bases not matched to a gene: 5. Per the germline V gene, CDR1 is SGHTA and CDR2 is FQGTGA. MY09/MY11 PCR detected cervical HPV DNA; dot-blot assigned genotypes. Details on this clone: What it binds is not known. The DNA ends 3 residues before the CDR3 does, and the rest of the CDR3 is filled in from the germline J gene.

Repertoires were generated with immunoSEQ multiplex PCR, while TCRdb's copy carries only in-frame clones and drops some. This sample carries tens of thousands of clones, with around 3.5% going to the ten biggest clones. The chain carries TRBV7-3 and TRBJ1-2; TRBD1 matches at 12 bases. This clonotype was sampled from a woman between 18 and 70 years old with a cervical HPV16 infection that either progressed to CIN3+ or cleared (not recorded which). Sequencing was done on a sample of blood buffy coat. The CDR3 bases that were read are TGTGCCAGCAGCCCGGGACAGGGGGCAAGTAACTATGGC. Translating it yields CASSPGQGASNYG. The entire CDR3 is CASSPGQGASNYGYTF.